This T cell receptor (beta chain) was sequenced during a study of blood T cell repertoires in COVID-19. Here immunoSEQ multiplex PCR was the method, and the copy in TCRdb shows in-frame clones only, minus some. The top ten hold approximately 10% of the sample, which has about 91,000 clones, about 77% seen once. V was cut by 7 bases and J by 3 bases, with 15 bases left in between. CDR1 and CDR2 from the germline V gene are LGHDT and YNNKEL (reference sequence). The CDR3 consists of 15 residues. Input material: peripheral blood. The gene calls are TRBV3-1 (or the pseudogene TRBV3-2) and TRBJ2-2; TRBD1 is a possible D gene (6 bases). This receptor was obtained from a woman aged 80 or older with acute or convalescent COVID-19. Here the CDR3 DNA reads TGTGCCAGCAAACAGGGCCAGGGGTACACCGGGGAGCTGTTTTTT. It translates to CASKQGQGYTGELFF.